A single sample gave rise to the 2 T cell receptor beta chains below, sequenced in a study of T cell responses to AZD1222 COVID-19 vaccine. Profiled with immunoSEQ multiplex PCR; TCRdb holds only in-frame clones, not every one. The sample has about 78,000 clones, just over 90% seen once; the top ten hold about 3.5%. The source was peripheral blood, collected 28 days after the second AZD1222 dose. All receptors derive from an adult who received the AZD1222 COVID-19 vaccine.

The chain employs TRBV11-3 and TRBJ2-7; D gene unclear. This CDR3 contains 12 residues. Germline CDR1 SGHNT, CDR2 YENEEA. V lost 5 bases and J 8 bases, leaving 13 bases between the germline ends. The CDR3 protein is CASSKADRKQYF. The CDR3 DNA reads TGTGCCAGCAGCAAGGCGGATAGAAAGCAGTACTTC.

This chain links TRBV9 with TRBJ1-6, with D perhaps TRBD1 (5 bases). The CDR3 spans 13 residues. Trimming took off 0 bases at V and 14 bases at J, with 12 bases between the two ends. From germline, CDR1 is SGDLS and CDR2 YYNGEE. Here the CDR3 reads CASSVVERGSLHF. CDR3 bases: TGTGCCAGCAGCGTAGTAGAACGGGGCTCCCTCCACTTT.